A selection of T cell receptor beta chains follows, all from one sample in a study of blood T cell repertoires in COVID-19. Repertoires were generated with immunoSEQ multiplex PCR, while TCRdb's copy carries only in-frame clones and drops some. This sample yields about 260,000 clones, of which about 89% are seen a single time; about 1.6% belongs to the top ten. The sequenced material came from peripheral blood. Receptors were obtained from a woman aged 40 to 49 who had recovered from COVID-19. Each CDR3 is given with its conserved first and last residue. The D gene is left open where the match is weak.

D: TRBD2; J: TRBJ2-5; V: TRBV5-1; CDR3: CASSLPGLAGKETQYF; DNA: TGCGCCAGCAGCTTGCCAGGGCTAGCGGGGAAAGAGACCCAGTACTTC
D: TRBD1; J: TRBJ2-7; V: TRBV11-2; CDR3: CASSRQGASYEQYF; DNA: TGTGCCAGCAGCCGACAGGGGGCCTCCTACGAGCAGTACTTC
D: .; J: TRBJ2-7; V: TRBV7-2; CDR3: CASSFFYEQYF; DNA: TGTGCCAGCAGCTTCTTCTACGAGCAGTACTTC
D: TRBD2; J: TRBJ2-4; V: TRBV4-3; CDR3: CASSQDWIAGGPKNIQYF; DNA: TGCGCCAGCAGCCAAGATTGGATAGCGGGGGGGCCCAAAAACATTCAGTACTTC
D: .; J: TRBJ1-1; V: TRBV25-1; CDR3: CASSEKTGTLWIAFF; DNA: TGTGCCAGCAGTGAAAAAACAGGGACGTTGTGGATTGCTTTCTTT
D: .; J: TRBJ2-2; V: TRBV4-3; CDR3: CASSQVVREITGELFF; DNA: TGCGCCAGCAGCCAAGTAGTACGGGAGATCACCGGGGAGCTGTTTTTT
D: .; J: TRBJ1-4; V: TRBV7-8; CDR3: CASSSRGEKLFF; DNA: TGTGCCAGCAGCTCCAGGGGTGAAAAACTGTTTTTT
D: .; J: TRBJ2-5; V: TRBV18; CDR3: CASSPPSAGRETQYF; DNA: TGTGCCAGCTCACCCCCTAGCGCTGGAAGAGAGACCCAGTACTTC
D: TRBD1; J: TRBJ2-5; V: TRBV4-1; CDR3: CASSPYITQGAETQYF; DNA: TGCGCCAGCAGCCCCTACATAACACAGGGGGCCGAGACCCAGTACTTC
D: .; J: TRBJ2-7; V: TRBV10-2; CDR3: CASSDPRRGLSEQYF; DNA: TGCGCCAGCAGTGACCCGAGACGAGGGCTCTCCGAGCAGTACTTC
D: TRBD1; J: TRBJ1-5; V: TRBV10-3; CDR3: CAAPGQGILNSNQPQHF; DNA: TGTGCCGCCCCGGGACAGGGTATACTTAATAGCAATCAGCCCCAGCATTTT